The 16 T cell receptor beta chains below all came from one sample that was sequenced in a study of T cell responses to AZD1222 COVID-19 vaccine. Sequenced by immunoSEQ multiplex PCR; TCRdb stores in-frame clones only, minus some. The sample lists 66,000 or so clones, more than 65% occurring once. The sequences come from peripheral blood, collected on day 0 of MenACWY control vaccination. These receptor sequences come from an adult in good health.

This clone occurred once. V and J are TRBV7-9 and TRBJ2-2; 7 nucleotides agree with TRBD2. CDR1 is SEHNR and CDR2 is FQNEAQ in the germline V gene (reference sequence). CDR3 length equals 17 residues. The ends lost 3 bases at V and 4 bases at J; junction bases unmatched: 11. This CDR3 reads CASSLTSTGEGTGELFF. The CDR3 DNA sequence: TGTGCCAGCAGCTTGACCTCCACCGGGGAGGGCACCGGGGAGCTGTTTTTT.

In regard to this clone: The identical CDR3 is also encoded by other nucleotide sequences in the sample. This sequence joins TRBV6-5 and TRBJ1-1; D not certain. V lost 2 bases and J 1 base, leaving 5 bases between the germline ends. CDR1 and CDR2 from the germline V gene are MNHEY and SVGAGI. The CDR3 length is 13 residues. The CDR3 sequence: CASSYQANTEAFF. The CDR3 DNA is TGTGCCAGCAGTTACCAAGCGAACACTGAAGCTTTCTTT.

A single count supports this clone. The chain recombines TRBV5-1 with TRBJ1-1; D uncertain. Germline lookup yields CDR1 SGHRS and CDR2 YFSETQ. This CDR3 comprises 14 residues. Trimming cost V 0 bases and J 1 base, with 7 bases left between them. This chain's CDR3 is CASSLDAANTEAFF. CDR3 coding DNA: TGCGCCAGCAGCTTGGACGCGGCGAACACTGAAGCTTTCTTT.

This chain connects TRBV7-2 to TRBJ1-2, with D perhaps TRBD1 (5 bases). The CDR3 is made up of 17 amino acids. Trimming stripped 5 bases from V and 4 bases from J, with 23 bases between. The germline V gene encodes CDR1 SGHTA and CDR2 FQGNSA. The CDR3 DNA sequence: TGTGCCAGCAGCCCCCAGGGAGGGTCTTCTCTAGGCTATGGCTACACCTTC. Translating gives CASSPQGGSSLGYGYTF.

On this clone itself: Within the sample, other DNA sequences also encode this same CDR3. This chain joins TRBV18 and TRBJ2-7; TRBD2 is a possible D gene (5 bases). The CDR3 length is 13 residues. Germline V CDR1 and CDR2: KGHSH, LQKENI. V was clipped by 3 bases and J by 7 bases, with 13 bases between them. CDR3 in DNA: TGTGCCAGCTCACCTACCACGTCGGGGGAGCAGTACTTC. The encoded protein is CASSPTTSGEQYF.

V gene TRBV18 combines with J gene TRBJ2-1; D gene unclear. From germline, CDR1 is KGHSH and CDR2 LQKENI. Trimming took off 2 bases at V and 0 bases at J, with 11 bases between the two ends. The CDR3 is 16 amino acids. This chain's CDR3 is CASSPNRASSYNEQFF. The CDR3 nucleotides are TGTGCCAGCTCACCAAATCGGGCGAGCTCCTACAATGAGCAGTTCTTC.

V and J are TRBV9 and TRBJ2-1; no reliable D call. Germline V gene sequence: CDR1 SGDLS, CDR2 YYNGEE. The CDR3 contains 14 residues. V was trimmed by 4 bases and J by 6 bases, leaving 14 bases between them. The CDR3 region has the DNA TGTGCCAGCAGCCTCAGTTGGGGTGGCAATGAGCAGTTCTTC. It is translated as CASSLSWGGNEQFF.

This clone was detected once. The genes are TRBV7-9 and TRBJ1-1; D is unresolved. Germline-derived CDR1 and CDR2 are SEHNR and FQNEAQ (reference sequence). V lost 4 bases and J 1 base, leaving 10 bases between the germline ends. This CDR3 is built from 14 residues. The CDR3 sequence: CASSSLDGNTEAFF. In DNA, the CDR3 is TGTGCCAGCAGCTCTCTGGACGGGAACACTGAAGCTTTCTTT.

The chain combines TRBV28 with TRBJ1-5; 7 bases align to TRBD1. The CDR3 runs 14 residues. The V gene end was trimmed by 6 bases and the J gene end by 5 bases; junction bases not matched to a gene: 7. CDR1 is MDHEN, CDR2 SYDVKM, per germline. The CDR3 sequence: CASSLGDSYQPQHF. The CDR3 DNA sequence: TGTGCCAGCAGCCTGGGGGACAGCTATCAGCCCCAGCATTTT.

The chain couples TRBV4-3 to TRBJ1-1; 8 bases are a match to TRBD1. This CDR3 spans 15 amino acids. CDR1 and CDR2 (germline): LGHNA, YSLEER. With 4 bases clipped from V and 2 bases from J, the junction kept 6 bases outside the gene matches. The CDR3 DNA follows: TGCGCCAGCAGCCGGCGGACAGGGTATAACACTGAAGCTTTCTTT. It yields the protein CASSRRTGYNTEAFF.

In DNA, the CDR3 is TGTGCCAGCAGCCCCCCGACAGGGTTCCCCATAGGGTCCTACGAGCAGTACTTC. It specifies CASSPPTGFPIGSYEQYF. The chain combines TRBV7-8 with TRBJ2-7, with 7 bases lining up with TRBD1. CDR1 is SGHVS and CDR2 is FQNEAQ in the germline V gene. This CDR3 is 18 amino acids long. The J segment lost 1 base and the V segment lost 5 bases, leaving 17 bases of the junction unmatched.

V usage is TRBV12-3 or TRBV12-4 and J usage is TRBJ1-1, with 8 positions matching TRBD1. The CDR3 runs 13 residues. Trimming took 6 bases from V and 0 from J; bases not matched to a gene: 0. CDR3 sequence: CASRTGVNTEAFF. For the CDR3, the DNA is TGTGCCAGCAGGACAGGGGTGAACACTGAAGCTTTCTTT.

V and J are TRBV7-8 and TRBJ2-1; no firm D call. V lost 1 base, J lost 4 bases, and 11 bases lay in between. From germline, CDR1 is SGHVS and CDR2 FQNEAQ. The CDR3 extends over 15 amino acids. CDR3 bases: TGTGCCAGCAGCTTAGAGGGTAGGAGATACAATGAGCAGTTCTTC. The encoded protein is CASSLEGRRYNEQFF.

The chain uses TRBV7-9 and TRBJ1-4; the match to TRBD1 covers 9 bases. CDR1 and CDR2 from the germline V gene are SEHNR and FQNEAQ (reference sequence). The J segment lost 1 base and the V segment lost 1 base, leaving 7 bases of the junction unmatched. The CDR3 totals 18 residues. The CDR3 DNA sequence: TGTGCCAGCAGCTTAGGCGGGACAGGGTCTGAAACTAATGAAAAACTGTTTTTT. Residues: CASSLGGTGSETNEKLFF.

V usage is TRBV28 and J usage is TRBJ1-1; D ambiguous. Germline lookup yields CDR1 MDHEN and CDR2 SYDVKM. The CDR3 covers 11 residues. Trimming took off 4 bases at V and 7 bases at J, with 7 bases between the two ends. In DNA, the CDR3 is TGTGCCAGCAGTTCAGAAGGTGAAGCTTTCTTT. This encodes CASSSEGEAFF.

On this clone: The identical CDR3 is also encoded by other nucleotide sequences in the sample. The chain recombines TRBV11-2 with TRBJ2-7; 7 bases line up with TRBD1. CDR3 length: 14 amino acids. Per germline, CDR1 SGHAT and CDR2 FQNNGV. Trimming at V came to 4 bases and at J to 2 bases, leaving 5 bases not matched to a gene. The CDR3 sequence is CASSSRDSPYEQYF. The DNA for the CDR3 is TGTGCCAGCAGCTCCCGGGACAGTCCCTACGAGCAGTACTTC.